A single sample is the source of the 27 T cell receptor beta chains below, sequenced in a study of T cell responses to AZD1222 COVID-19 vaccine. Clones were read by immunoSEQ multiplex PCR, and TCRdb kept only the in-frame ones, dropping some. Of approximately 170,000 clones in the sample, roughly 89% were seen once. This sample comprised peripheral blood, obtained on day 0 of AZD1222 vaccination. These receptors all come from an adult in good health.

The CDR3 sequence is CASTDGPIASYNEQFF. The CDR3 DNA follows: TGTGCCAGTACCGATGGACCCATCGCCTCCTACAATGAGCAGTTCTTC. This chain uses TRBV19 with TRBJ2-1; D call uncertain. V was pared by 7 bases and J by 0 bases, with 16 bases between. Germline lookup yields CDR1 LNHDA and CDR2 SQIVND (reference sequence). This CDR3 region has 16 residues.

V gene TRBV29-1 combines with J gene TRBJ2-7; 8 bases map to TRBD1. This CDR3 contains 12 residues. V lost 6 bases, J lost 6 bases, and 7 bases stayed unmatched. Germline CDR1 and CDR2: SQVTM and ANQGSEA. The CDR3 bases are TGCAGCGTCGCCCCCACAGGGGGCGAGCAGTACTTC. It codes for CSVAPTGGEQYF.

V and J are TRBV6-5 and TRBJ1-4; D is undetermined. Trimming took 6 bases from V and 4 from J, leaving 9 bases between them. This CDR3 spans 13 amino acids. From germline, CDR1 is MNHEY and CDR2 SVGAGI. DNA of the CDR3: TGTGCCAGCAGCTCCAGTTTTAATGAAAAACTGTTTTTT. It is translated as CASSSSFNEKLFF.

The chain recombines TRBV2 with TRBJ1-2, with unresolved D. This CDR3 region has 12 residues. From germline, CDR1 is SNHLY and CDR2 FYNNEI. The V end was cut by 4 bases, the J end by 7 bases, with 10 bases between. CDR3 nucleotide sequence: TGTGCCAGCAGTGGACCCCTCGGTGGCTACACCTTC. It is translated as CASSGPLGGYTF.

The V gene is TRBV7-9, the J gene TRBJ2-2; D unclear. Germline-derived CDR1 and CDR2 are SEHNR and FQNEAQ (reference sequence). The CDR3 contains 13 residues. V was pared by 3 bases and J by 5 bases, with 7 bases between. CDR3 coding DNA: TGTGCCAGCAGCTTCGGTTGGACCGGGGAGCTGTTTTTT. Translated, it gives CASSFGWTGELFF. The entire variable domain, with the rest obtained from reference TRBV7-9 and TRBJ2-2, is as follows: DTGVSQNPRHKITKRGQNVTFRCDPISEHNRLYWYRQTLGQGPEFLTYFQNEAQLEKSRLLSDRFSAERPKGSFSTLEIQRTEQGDSAMYLCASSFGWTGELFFGEGSRLTVL.

The genes are TRBV15 and TRBJ1-2, with D possibly being TRBD1 (6 bases). The CDR3 consists of 14 residues. CDR1 and CDR2 from the germline V gene are LNHNV and YYDKDF (reference sequence). The V end was cut by 0 bases, the J end by 6 bases, with 11 bases between. The CDR3 region is CATSRDSTGDGYTF. In DNA, the CDR3 is TGTGCCACCAGCAGAGATTCGACAGGAGATGGCTACACCTTC.

The chain joins TRBV5-4 to TRBJ1-3; no clear D. V was trimmed by 5 bases and J by 4 bases, leaving 16 bases between them. This CDR3 spans 15 amino acids. Germline V gene data show CDR1 as SGHNT and CDR2 as YYREEE (reference sequence). CDR3 sequence reads: CASRRPPMGGNTIYF. The CDR3 bases are TGTGCCAGCAGGAGACCCCCTATGGGCGGAAACACCATATATTTT.

The genes are TRBV25-1 and TRBJ2-7; D possibly matches TRBD1 or TRBD2 (5 bases each). This CDR3 contains 13 residues. The V gene's germline CDR1 is MGHDK and CDR2 SYGVNS. V lost 6 bases to trimming and J lost 7 bases, with 16 bases between them. As DNA, the CDR3 is TGTGCCAGCAGCGGGACCCCACTTGGAGAGCAGTACTTC. This translates into CASSGTPLGEQYF.

V is TRBV15 and J is TRBJ1-1; D is undetermined. The germline V and J ends were trimmed by 4 bases and 0 bases, with 6 bases remaining between them. This CDR3 spans 13 amino acids. The germline V gene has CDR1 LNHNV and CDR2 YYDKDF (reference sequence). In nucleotides, the CDR3 is TGTGCCACCAGCAACGACCTGAACACTGAAGCTTTCTTT. Translated: CATSNDLNTEAFF.

CDR3 in amino acids: CASSRGLGAYEQYF. The CDR3 DNA reads as TGTGCCAGCAGCCGTGGGTTAGGAGCCTACGAGCAGTACTTC. The chain is built from TRBV7-2 and TRBJ2-7; no clear D gene. This CDR3 has 14 residues. V was trimmed by 5 bases and J by 2 bases, leaving 13 bases between them. The germline V gene has CDR1 SGHTA and CDR2 FQGNSA.

The chain combines TRBV21-1 with TRBJ1-6. TRBV21-1 is recorded as a pseudogene. CDR3 length: 14 amino acids. The CDR3 DNA sequence: TGTGCCAGCAGCGCAAGGTTCTATAATTCACCCCTCCACTTT. Translated: CASSARFYNSPLHF.

This clone appeared a few times. The chain recombines TRBV27 with TRBJ2-7; perhaps TRBD2 as D (5 bases). This CDR3 comprises 14 residues. Trimming shortened V by 6 bases and J by 6 bases, and 18 bases separated the two germline ends. From germline, CDR1 is MNHEY and CDR2 SMNVEV (reference sequence). CDR3 bases: TGTGCCAGCAGATTCCGACGAGGGAGAGGCGAGCAGTACTTC. This encodes CASRFRRGRGEQYF.

The chain joins TRBV5-6 to TRBJ2-3; no definite D call. CDR1 is SGHDT and CDR2 is YYEEEE in the germline V gene. The CDR3 is 15 residues long. V was cut by 4 bases and J by 1 base, with 13 bases left in between. Here the CDR3 reads CASSPDGLGTDTQYF. The CDR3 coding sequence is TGTGCCAGCAGCCCGGACGGGCTCGGCACAGATACGCAGTATTTT.

V usage is TRBV18 and J usage is TRBJ1-2, with D perhaps TRBD1 (6 bases). Germline V gives CDR1 KGHSH, CDR2 LQKENI. V lost 1 base, J lost 2 bases, and 11 bases lay in between. The CDR3 covers 15 residues. The CDR3 DNA reads as TGTGCCAGCTCACCACGAGGACAGTTAAACTATGGCTACACCTTC. It is translated as CASSPRGQLNYGYTF.

The chain joins TRBV18 to TRBJ1-5; unclear D gene. The germline gives CDR1 KGHSH, CDR2 LQKENI. This CDR3 has 16 amino acids. The V end lost 3 bases, the J end lost 5 bases, and 17 bases lay between the germline ends. CDR3 sequence reads: CASSPPGRSSDQPQHF. DNA for the CDR3: TGTGCCAGCTCACCGCCCGGACGGTCAAGCGATCAGCCCCAGCATTTT.

The V call is TRBV4-3, the J call TRBJ2-3; TRBD2 matches 12 bases. Trimming at V came to 0 bases and at J to 5 bases, leaving 6 bases not matched to a gene. The CDR3 covers 17 residues. Germline V gene sequence: CDR1 LGHNA, CDR2 YSLEER. The CDR3 sequence is CASSQDLLAGGQDTQYF. Here the CDR3 DNA reads TGCGCCAGCAGCCAAGACTTGCTAGCGGGGGGGCAAGATACGCAGTATTTT.

This sequence joins TRBV2 and TRBJ2-7; 14 bases match TRBD2. The CDR3 loop spans 14 amino acids. With 4 bases clipped from V and 4 bases from J, the junction kept 0 bases outside the gene matches. From germline, CDR1 is SNHLY and CDR2 FYNNEI. CDR3 nucleotide sequence: TGTGCCAGCAGTGGGACTAGCGGGAGGTACGAGCAGTACTTC. Its translation: CASSGTSGRYEQYF.

This chain joins TRBV19 and TRBJ1-2, with D hard to call. The length of the CDR3 is 14 residues. In germline, CDR1 is LNHDA, CDR2 SQIVND (reference sequence). Between the trimmed V and J ends, which lost 4 bases and 2 bases, there was a span of 11 bases. The CDR3 sequence is CASSRGVRNYGYTF. The CDR3 DNA is TGTGCCAGTAGTAGGGGTGTACGAAACTATGGCTACACCTTC.

A word on this clone: At one end the junction does not follow the germline gene, possibly because of a read error. The V gene is TRBV7-7, the J gene TRBJ2-3; a possible D gene is TRBD2 (5 bases). Germline CDR1 and CDR2: SSHAT and FNYEAQ (reference sequence). This CDR3 has 13 residues. The CDR3 protein is CASSPEGQDTQYF. Written as DNA, the CDR3 is TGTGCTAGCAGCCCCGAGGGCCAAGATACGCAGTATTTT.

The rearrangement uses TRBV5-1 and TRBJ1-2; the D is unclear. V lost 4 bases and J 1 base, leaving 8 bases between the germline ends. CDR1 SGHRS and CDR2 YFSETQ come from the germline V gene. The CDR3 covers 13 residues. The CDR3 DNA follows: TGCGCCAGCAGCCCGGGGTTTAACTATGGCTACACCTTC. Translation gives CASSPGFNYGYTF.

The chain has TRBV10-3 and TRBJ1-1; D call uncertain. Between the trimmed V and J ends, which lost 10 bases and 1 base, there was a span of 13 bases. This CDR3 is 13 amino acids long. Germline V lookup: CDR1 ENHRY, CDR2 SYGVKD. The CDR3 DNA reads as TGTGCCAATCGACCTACAGAGAACACTGAAGCTTTCTTT. Amino acids: CANRPTENTEAFF.

The chain employs TRBV7-8 and TRBJ1-1; 7 positions agree with TRBD1. Germline CDR1 SGHVS, CDR2 FQNEAQ. The CDR3 is 13 residues long. The J segment lost 5 bases and the V segment lost 5 bases, leaving 5 bases of the junction unmatched. The DNA of the CDR3 is TGTGCCAGCAGCCCGGACAGGCGGACTGAAGCTTTCTTT. Translating gives CASSPDRRTEAFF.

This clone was counted once. The CDR3 nucleotides are TGTGCCAGCAGCCATACAGGGGCGATCACTGAAGCTTTCTTT. Translating it yields CASSHTGAITEAFF. The chain combines TRBV7-9 with TRBJ1-1; TRBD1 matches at 7 bases. CDR1 is SEHNR and CDR2 is FQNEAQ in the germline V gene (reference sequence). The CDR3 spans 14 residues. Losses at the gene ends were 5 bases for V and 4 bases for J; bases not matched to a gene: 7. Supplemented by reference TRBV7-9 and TRBJ1-1, the full variable domain reads DTGVSQNPRHKITKRGQNVTFRCDPISEHNRLYWYRQTLGQGPEFLTYFQNEAQLEKSRLLSDRFSAERPKGSFSTLEIQRTEQGDSAMYLCASSHTGAITEAFFGQGTRLTVV.

The rearrangement links TRBV2 to TRBJ1-2; no firm D call. This CDR3 spans 10 amino acids. The V end lost 6 bases, the J end lost 6 bases, and 5 bases lay between the germline ends. The germline gives CDR1 SNHLY, CDR2 FYNNEI. The CDR3 coding sequence is TGTGCCAGCAGATGGGATGGCTACACCTTC. Amino acids: CASRWDGYTF.

The chain recombines TRBV3-1 (or the pseudogene TRBV3-2) with TRBJ2-3, with no clear D. Trimming removed 1 base from V and 3 bases from J, with 8 bases in between. Germline V gene data show CDR1 as LGHDT and CDR2 as YNNKEL (reference sequence). The CDR3 is made up of 14 amino acids. CDR3 coding DNA: TGTGCCAGCAGCCAAGCGTTGGGGACAGATACGCAGTATTTT. Translation: CASSQALGTDTQYF.

The gene calls are TRBV11-2 and TRBJ2-7; no reliable D call. CDR1 is SGHAT and CDR2 is FQNNGV in the germline V gene. The CDR3 contains 16 residues. Trimming cost V 2 bases and J 5 bases, with 19 bases left between them. The CDR3 here is CASSLLGAMSYNEQYF. The CDR3 coding sequence is TGTGCCAGCAGCTTACTTGGAGCGATGTCCTATAACGAGCAGTACTTC.

This clone was detected once. The chain combines TRBV4-1 with TRBJ1-2; TRBD1 agrees at 8 bases. The trim removed 1 base at V and 2 bases at J, leaving 3 bases unmatched. The germline V gene encodes CDR1 MGHRA and CDR2 YSYEKL. The CDR3 is 15 amino acids. The CDR3 region has the DNA TGCGCCAGCAGCCAAGGGACAGGGCCCAACTATGGCTACACCTTC. This gives the protein CASSQGTGPNYGYTF.